The next 25 T cell receptor beta chains were all read from a single sample in a study of identical twins. MiXCR was run by TCRdb on the 5' RACE reads, yielding one entry per CDR3 protein. The sample has 550,000 to 700,000 distinct CDR3 sequences; approximately 21% are singletons. These data are also associated with another study on T cells expressing NK-cell markers.

Sequencing was carried out using PBMCs. The source of these receptors is a woman aged 18-29 years in good health.

This chain uses TRBV18 with TRBJ2-7; TRBD1 is a possible D gene (6 bases). This CDR3 contains 15 residues. Germline V lookup: CDR1 KGHSH, CDR2 LQKENI. Trimming stripped 5 bases from V and 6 bases from J, with 20 bases between. In nucleotides, the CDR3 is TGTGCCAGCTCATTAACAGGGTATGATTCCCGCGAGCAGTACTTC. It is translated as CASSLTGYDSREQYF.

V gene TRBV6-5 combines with J gene TRBJ2-1; TRBD2 aligns across 8 bases. The germline gives CDR1 MNHEY, CDR2 SVGAGI. The CDR3 spans 16 residues. With V trimmed by 0 bases and J by 8 bases, 9 bases remained unmatched. The CDR3 DNA follows: TGTGCCAGCAGTTACTCACCCGGGAGGGCCGCGGATGAGCAGTTCTTC. Its protein is CASSYSPGRAADEQFF.

The chain links TRBV20-1 to TRBJ1-2, with TRBD1 matching 8 bases. Per germline, CDR1 DFQATT and CDR2 SNEGSKA (reference sequence). V lost 3 bases and J lost 6; bases outside the gene matches: 6. The CDR3 has 13 amino acids. CDR3 nucleotides: TGCAGTGCTAGTACCAGGGGGCAAGATGGCTACACCTTC. Amino acids: CSASTRGQDGYTF.

This clonotype was counted a few times. The CDR3 coding sequence is TGTGCCACCAGCAGAGATGCGGGGGGGGGCCCCTACGAGCAGTACTTC. Translation gives CATSRDAGGGPYEQYF. The chain combines TRBV15 with TRBJ2-7; 9 nucleotides match TRBD2. The V gene end was trimmed by 0 bases and the J gene end by 2 bases; junction bases not matched to a gene: 5. Germline CDR1 and CDR2: LNHNV and YYDKDF (reference sequence). The CDR3 loop spans 16 amino acids.

This clonotype has at least ten counts. V and J are TRBV5-6 and TRBJ2-5; TRBD2 agrees at 12 bases. The ends lost 3 bases at V and 5 bases at J; junction bases unmatched: 5. The CDR3 length is 15 residues. Germline V gene sequence: CDR1 SGHDT, CDR2 YYEEEE. This CDR3 is CASSSRLAGVETQYF. Here the CDR3 DNA reads TGTGCCAGCAGCTCTCGACTAGCGGGGGTCGAGACCCAGTACTTC.

This chain connects TRBV5-1 to TRBJ2-7; a weak D match, TRBD1 (5 bases). V was clipped by 0 bases and J by 0 bases, with 10 bases between them. Germline lookup yields CDR1 SGHRS and CDR2 YFSETQ. The CDR3 is made up of 15 amino acids. The CDR3 is CASSLVGASSYEQYF. In nucleotides, the CDR3 is TGCGCCAGCAGCTTGGTTGGGGCGAGCTCCTACGAGCAGTACTTC.

The V and J genes are TRBV12-3 or TRBV12-4 and TRBJ2-1, with 7 bases aligning to TRBD1. The J segment lost 7 bases and the V segment lost 10 bases, leaving 19 bases of the junction unmatched. The CDR3 sequence is 16 residues long. The CDR3: CAIVDVTGSSLNEQFF. In DNA, the CDR3 is TGTGCCATCGTGGATGTGACAGGGTCCTCCTTAAATGAGCAGTTCTTC.

This chain uses TRBV20-1 with TRBJ2-7; TRBD2 aligns across 7 bases. Per the germline V gene, CDR1 is DFQATT and CDR2 is SNEGSKA (reference sequence). This CDR3 comprises 14 residues. J lost 3 bases, V lost 3 bases, and 8 bases had no gene match. The CDR3 sequence is CSASGRDYNYEQYF. The CDR3 bases are TGCAGTGCTAGCGGACGGGACTATAACTACGAGCAGTACTTC.

This clonotype was detected only a few times. This rearrangement joins TRBV24-1 to TRBJ2-3; 8 nucleotides agree with TRBD1. V shed 5 bases and J 4 bases; nucleotides not matched to a gene: 1. Germline CDR1 is KGHDR and CDR2 is SFDVKD. The CDR3 is 13 amino acids. CDR3 nucleotide sequence: TGTGCCACCAGTGCGGACAGGGCAGATACGCAGTATTTT. It encodes CATSADRADTQYF.

The chain combines TRBV5-5 with TRBJ2-7; 9 bases are a match to TRBD1. Germline CDR1 SGHKS, CDR2 YYEKEE (reference sequence). The V segment lost 7 bases and the J segment 2 bases; nucleotides outside the gene matches: 4. This CDR3 region has 13 residues. The CDR3 nucleotides are TGTGCCAGCGCCGGACAGGGGCCCTACGAGCAGTACTTC. Translation gives CASAGQGPYEQYF. Together with reference TRBV5-5 and TRBJ2-7, the CDR3 gives the full variable domain: DAGVTQSPTHLIKTRGQQVTLRCSPISGHKSVSWYQQVLGQGPQFIFQYYEKEERGRGNFPDRFSARQFPNYSSELNVNALLLGDSALYLCASAGQGPYEQYFGPGTRLTVT.

V is TRBV5-6 and J is TRBJ2-2; weak D call: TRBD1 (6 bases). CDR1 and CDR2 (germline): SGHDT, YYEEEE. The CDR3 is 16 amino acids. V dropped 3 bases and J dropped 2 bases, with 14 bases sitting between them. The CDR3 reads CASSSRIRGNTGELFF. The DNA for the CDR3 is TGTGCCAGCAGCTCGAGGATCAGGGGTAACACCGGGGAGCTGTTTTTT.

J is TRBJ2-3 and V is TRBV12-3 or TRBV12-4; D is ambiguous. The V end lost 5 bases, the J end lost 4 bases, and 7 bases lay between the germline ends. CDR3 length: 12 amino acids. The CDR3 region is CASSRVADTQYF. The CDR3 DNA reads as TGTGCCAGCAGTCGAGTGGCAGATACGCAGTATTTT.

The J gene is TRBJ2-7, the V gene TRBV6-1, with D possibly TRBD1 on 5 matching bases. Germline V gene sequence: CDR1 MNHNS, CDR2 SASEGT. Deletions cut 0 bases from V and 1 base from J, with 10 bases between. This CDR3 has 15 amino acids. CDR3 protein: CASSEALTESYEQYF. CDR3 in DNA: TGTGCCAGCAGTGAAGCTTTGACAGAATCCTACGAGCAGTACTTC.

In its sample, this clonotype was seen a few times. The genes are TRBV28 and TRBJ2-7, with D maybe TRBD2 (6 bases). This CDR3 is built from 12 residues. V lost 4 bases to trimming and J lost 6 bases, with 10 bases between them. Looked up from germline, CDR1 is MDHEN and CDR2 is SYDVKM. The CDR3 sequence: CASSSTRPEQYF. DNA for the CDR3: TGTGCCAGCAGTTCGACTAGACCCGAGCAGTACTTC.

V and J are TRBV4-3 and TRBJ2-7; D perhaps matches TRBD2 (6 bases). The CDR3 runs to 15 residues. In germline, CDR1 is LGHNA, CDR2 YSLEER. V was pared by 0 bases and J by 4 bases, with 13 bases between. CDR3 nucleotide sequence: TGCGCCAGCAGCCAAGATTTGGGCGGGATGTACGAGCAGTACTTC. Translated: CASSQDLGGMYEQYF.

This chain uses TRBV20-1 with TRBJ2-7; D may be TRBD2 (6 bases). Germline loops: CDR1 DFQATT, CDR2 SNEGSKA (reference sequence). This CDR3 spans 15 amino acids. Trimming took 5 bases from V and 3 from J, leaving 20 bases between them. CDR3 nucleotide sequence: TGCAGTGCTCCCCCTGCGACTAGTTGGGTCTACGAGCAGTACTTC. Translating it yields CSAPPATSWVYEQYF.

This clonotype was picked up a small number of times. The chain carries TRBV12-3 or TRBV12-4 and TRBJ2-1; D is ambiguous. CDR3 length: 13 amino acids. V lost 1 base and J 9 bases, leaving 10 bases between the germline ends. The CDR3 spells CASSLVQLGEQFF. The CDR3 bases are TGTGCCAGCAGTTTAGTCCAATTAGGTGAGCAGTTCTTC.

This rearrangement joins TRBV4-1 to TRBJ2-4; D ambiguous. The V gene lost 0 bases and the J gene lost 6 bases, with 15 bases spanning the gap. The CDR3 is 16 amino acids. Germline V gene sequence: CDR1 MGHRA, CDR2 YSYEKL. The CDR3 sequence: CASSQETWQPINIQYF. The CDR3 nucleotides read TGCGCCAGCAGCCAAGAAACGTGGCAGCCCATAAACATTCAGTACTTC.

This clonotype was recorded a few times. The gene calls are TRBV10-3 and TRBJ2-1; D gene ambiguous. Germline V gene lookup returns CDR1 ENHRY and CDR2 SYGVKD. The V end lost 4 bases, the J end lost 6 bases, and 16 bases lay between the germline ends. The CDR3 is made up of 15 amino acids. In nucleotides, the CDR3 is TGTGCCATCAGTGCAATCGAGCAAGGGATCAATGAGCAGTTCTTC. It yields the protein CAISAIEQGINEQFF.

This clonotype was found many times. The chain couples TRBV6-6 to TRBJ2-7; no firm D call. Germline lookup yields CDR1 MNHNY and CDR2 SVGAGI (reference sequence). This CDR3 spans 11 amino acids. With 6 bases removed from V and 6 bases from J, the gap between germline ends came to 9 bases. DNA of the CDR3: TGTGCCAGCAGCCCATCGGCCGAGCAGTACTTC. Protein sequence: CASSPSAEQYF.

V usage is TRBV12-3 or TRBV12-4 and J usage is TRBJ2-1; 9 bases map to TRBD1. The CDR3 runs to 15 residues. J was trimmed by 6 bases and V by 3 bases; bases with no gene match: 6. CDR3 protein: CASSLLDRGSNEQFF. The CDR3 bases are TGTGCCAGCAGTTTGTTGGACAGGGGTAGCAATGAGCAGTTCTTC.

This clonotype was seen only a few times. The V call is TRBV5-1, the J call TRBJ1-4, with 9 positions matching TRBD1. Germline CDR1 reads SGHRS; CDR2 reads YFSETQ. The CDR3 contains 16 residues. The junction had 5 bases not matched to a gene; V was cut back by 2 bases and J by 3 bases. This chain's CDR3 is CASSLQGARPNEKLFF. CDR3 coding DNA: TGCGCCAGCAGCTTACAGGGGGCGCGTCCTAATGAAAAACTGTTTTTT.

This clonotype showed up just a few times. The chain links TRBV4-3 to TRBJ1-1; tentative D call: TRBD1 (6 bases). Germline V gene lookup returns CDR1 LGHNA and CDR2 YSLEER. This CDR3 comprises 15 residues. Trimming pared 4 bases from V and 4 bases from J, leaving 16 bases between. The CDR3 DNA sequence: TGCGCCAGCAGCCGAGAAACAGGGAGATCCACTGAAGCTTTCTTT. It codes for CASSRETGRSTEAFF.

J is TRBJ2-7 and V is TRBV21-1. TRBV21-1 is tagged as a pseudogene. This CDR3 comprises 15 residues. Written as DNA, the CDR3 is TGTGCCAGCGAGATAGCGGGAGGGAGCTCCTACGAGCAGTACTTC. Translation gives CASEIAGGSSYEQYF.

V is TRBV27 and J is TRBJ2-3; 12 bases align to TRBD1. This CDR3 region has 18 residues. J gave up 1 base and V 6 bases, and 11 bases lay outside the gene matches. Germline V gene lookup returns CDR1 MNHEY and CDR2 SMNVEV (reference sequence). DNA for the CDR3: TGTGCCAGCAGGCCCTCGTGGGGGACAGGGGGCCGCACAGATACGCAGTATTTT. Encoded protein: CASRPSWGTGGRTDTQYF.